One and the same sample provided the 2 T cell receptor beta chains below, sequenced in a study of blood T cells in healthy people across ages. With a J-beta primer mix and a sample-barcoded 5' primer, a second PCR ran roughly 6 to 11 cycles. TCRdb analysed the 5' RACE reads with MiXCR anew, one entry per CDR3 protein. This sample has about 970,000 distinct CDR3 sequences; approximately 50% occur once, and the top ten carry over 20%. Sequenced sample: blood. Source of these receptors: a woman aged 55-69 years in good health.

This clonotype was counted between two and nine times. This chain links TRBV7-8 with TRBJ2-5, with 7 bases identical to TRBD1. The germline CDR1 and CDR2 sequences are SGHVS and FQNEAQ. This CDR3 comprises 15 residues. V lost 4 bases, J lost 2 bases, and 7 bases stayed unmatched. DNA for the CDR3: TGTGCCAGCAGCTACGGGACAGCGATACAAGAGACCCAGTACTTC. It is translated as CASSYGTAIQETQYF.

This clonotype was seen only a few times. The chain combines TRBV20-1 with TRBJ2-1, with 10 bases identical to TRBD2. The V gene's germline CDR1 is DFQATT and CDR2 SNEGSKA (reference sequence). This CDR3 contains 14 residues. The V and J ends lost 3 bases and 8 bases, in that order; junction bases with no gene match: 7. CDR3 loop: CSASWSGRADEQFF. Here the CDR3 DNA reads TGCAGTGCTAGTTGGAGCGGGAGGGCCGATGAGCAGTTCTTC.